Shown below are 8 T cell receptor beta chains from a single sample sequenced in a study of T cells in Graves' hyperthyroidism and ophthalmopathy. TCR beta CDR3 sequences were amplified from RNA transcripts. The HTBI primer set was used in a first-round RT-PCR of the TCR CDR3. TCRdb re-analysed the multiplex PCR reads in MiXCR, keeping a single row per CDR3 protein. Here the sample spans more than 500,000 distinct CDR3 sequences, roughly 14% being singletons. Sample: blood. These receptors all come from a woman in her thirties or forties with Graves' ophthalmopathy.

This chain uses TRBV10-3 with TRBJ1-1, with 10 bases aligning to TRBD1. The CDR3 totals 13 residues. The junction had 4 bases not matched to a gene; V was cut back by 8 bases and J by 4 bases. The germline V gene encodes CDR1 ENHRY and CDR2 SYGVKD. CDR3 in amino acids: CAILGTGVTEAFF. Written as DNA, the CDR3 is TGTGCCATCCTAGGGACAGGGGTCACTGAAGCTTTCTTT.

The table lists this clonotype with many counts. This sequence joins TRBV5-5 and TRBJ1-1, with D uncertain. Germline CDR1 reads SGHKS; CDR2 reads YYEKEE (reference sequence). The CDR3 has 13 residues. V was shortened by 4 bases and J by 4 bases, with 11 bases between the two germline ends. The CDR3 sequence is CASSQEDLTEAFF. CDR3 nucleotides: TGTGCCAGCAGCCAAGAAGACCTCACTGAAGCTTTCTTT.

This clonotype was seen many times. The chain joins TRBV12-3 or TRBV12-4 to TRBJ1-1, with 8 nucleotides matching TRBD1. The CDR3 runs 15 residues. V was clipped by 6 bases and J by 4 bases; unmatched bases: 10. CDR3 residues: CASRKTGGVGTEAFF. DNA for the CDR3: TGTGCCAGCAGAAAAACAGGGGGAGTAGGCACTGAAGCTTTCTTT.

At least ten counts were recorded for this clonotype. The chain's CDR3 is CASSVGTRSQETQYF. As DNA, the CDR3 is TGTGCCAGCAGCGTAGGGACCCGGTCCCAAGAGACCCAGTACTTC. This rearrangement joins TRBV5-5 to TRBJ2-5; D possibly uses TRBD1 or TRBD2 (5 bases each). Germline values: CDR1 SGHKS, CDR2 YYEKEE (reference sequence). V was pared by 4 bases and J by 1 base, with 14 bases between. The CDR3 sequence is 15 residues long.

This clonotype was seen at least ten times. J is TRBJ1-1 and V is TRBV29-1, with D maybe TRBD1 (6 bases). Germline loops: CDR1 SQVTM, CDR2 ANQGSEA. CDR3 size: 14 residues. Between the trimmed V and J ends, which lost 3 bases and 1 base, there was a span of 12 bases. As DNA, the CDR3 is TGCAGCGTTGACAGGGGAGAAGGGAACACTGAAGCTTTCTTT. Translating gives CSVDRGEGNTEAFF. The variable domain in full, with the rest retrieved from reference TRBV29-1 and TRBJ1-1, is SAVISQKPSRDICQRGTSLTIQCQVDSQVTMMFWYRQQPGQSLTLIATANQGSEATYESGFVIDKFPISRPNLTFSTLTVSNMSPEDSSIYLCSVDRGEGNTEAFFGQGTRLTVV.

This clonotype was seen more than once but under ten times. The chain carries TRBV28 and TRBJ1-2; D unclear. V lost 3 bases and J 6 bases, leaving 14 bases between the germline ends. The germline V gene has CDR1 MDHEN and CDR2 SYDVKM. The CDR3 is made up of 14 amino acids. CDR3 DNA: TGTGCCAGCAGTTTGGTAGAGAGTAGGCATGGCTACACCTTC. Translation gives CASSLVESRHGYTF.

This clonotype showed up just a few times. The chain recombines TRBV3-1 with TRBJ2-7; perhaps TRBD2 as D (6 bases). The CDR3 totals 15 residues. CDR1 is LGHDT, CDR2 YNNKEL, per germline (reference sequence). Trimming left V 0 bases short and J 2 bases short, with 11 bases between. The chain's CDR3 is CASSQDPSATYEQYF. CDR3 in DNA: TGTGCCAGCAGCCAAGATCCTAGCGCCACCTACGAGCAGTACTTC.

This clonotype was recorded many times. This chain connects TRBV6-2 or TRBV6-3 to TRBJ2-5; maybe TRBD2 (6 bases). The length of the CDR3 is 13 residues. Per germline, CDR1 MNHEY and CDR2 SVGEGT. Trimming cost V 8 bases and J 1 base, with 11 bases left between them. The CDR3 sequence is CASEKTSQETQYF. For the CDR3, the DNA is TGTGCCAGCGAAAAGACTAGCCAAGAGACCCAGTACTTC.